The 30 T cell receptor beta chains in this list originate from one sample, sequenced in a study of T cells in women clearing cervical HPV infection. Profiling relied on immunoSEQ multiplex PCR, and the TCRdb table lists in-frame clones only, not all of them. This repertoire comprises around 24,000 clones; its ten largest clones make up about 3.7%. Sequencing used blood buffy coat. These receptors all come from a woman between 18 and 70 years old with a cervical HPV16 infection that either progressed to CIN3+ or cleared (not recorded which).

About this clone itself: The read ends 3 residues before the CDR3 terminus; that terminus is restored from the germline J gene. The chain has TRBV19 and TRBJ2-7; 8 nucleotides match TRBD1. J was trimmed by 3 bases and V by 3 bases; bases with no gene match: 4. CDR3 size: 14 residues. Germline assignment: CDR1 LNHDA and CDR2 SQIVND (reference sequence). The sequenced CDR3 bases are TGTGCCAGTAGTATGCAGGGGGCTCTCTACGAG. Translated, it gives CASSMQGALYE. The whole CDR3 region reads CASSMQGALYEQYF.

A note on this clone: The CDR3 is cut off 3 residues early in the read; its end comes from the germline J gene. The chain is built from TRBV18 and TRBJ1-1; D is possibly TRBD1 (5 bases). Germline CDR1 is KGHSH and CDR2 is LQKENI. V lost 4 bases, J lost 0 bases, and 15 bases lay in between. The CDR3 consists of 16 residues. CDR3 DNA, as far as it was read: TGTGCCAGCTCACTATTAGGGGCAGGTTTGAACACTGAA. Protein: CASSLLGAGLNTE. The entire CDR3 is CASSLLGAGLNTEAFF.

Of note for this clone: The sequence runs out 3 residues before the end of the CDR3; the remainder is reconstructed from the germline J gene. V gene TRBV23-1 combines with J gene TRBJ1-2; D not resolved. TRBV23-1 is reported as an ORF; its role is uncertain. This CDR3 has 14 amino acids. With 7 bases removed from V and 3 bases from J, the gap between germline ends came to 15 bases. Incomplete CDR3 DNA: TGCGCCAGCACCCCGTCGAAGGGCTACTATGGC. The encoded protein is CASTPSKGYYG. The whole CDR3 protein reads CASTPSKGYYGYTF.

In the case of this clone: The missing CDR3 end, 3 residues past where the read stops, is filled in from the germline J gene. This sequence joins TRBV7-2 and TRBJ1-1; D remains unclear. The CDR3 covers 14 residues. The V gene's germline CDR1 is SGHTA and CDR2 FQGNSA. The V and J ends lost 8 bases and 0 bases respectively, with 13 bases between them. Incomplete CDR3 DNA: TGTGCCAGCCGCGTAGAAGCGGTGAACACTGAA. Amino acids: CASRVEAVNTE. The full CDR3 is CASRVEAVNTEAFF.

Notes on this clone: The read halts 3 residues ahead of the CDR3 end, with the missing end drawn from the germline J gene. This sequence joins TRBV6-2 or TRBV6-3 and TRBJ1-4; D remains ambiguous. The CDR3 runs to 16 residues. Germline CDR1 reads MNHEY; CDR2 reads SVGEGT. The V end was cut by 6 bases, the J end by 0 bases, with 14 bases between. The CDR3 here is CASRPDPGSTNEKLFF. CDR3 bases read: TGTGCCAGCAGACCGGATCCCGGGTCAACTAATGAAAAA.

Here the CDR3 reads CASSRTGTGGYEQYF. Partial CDR3 DNA: TGTGCCAGCTCACGAACCGGGACAGGGGGCTACGAG. This sequence joins TRBV18 and TRBJ2-7, with TRBD1 matching over 11 bases. The CDR3 extends 3 residues past the end of the read, so its final part is completed from the germline J gene. The V segment lost 4 bases and the J segment 3 bases; nucleotides outside the gene matches: 5. Germline V CDR1 and CDR2: KGHSH, LQKENI. This CDR3 region has 15 residues.

On this clone itself: The read comes to an end 3 residues before the CDR3 does, leaving the germline J gene to fill in the end. The J gene is TRBJ2-4, the V gene TRBV30, with 11 positions matching TRBD1. Looked up from germline, CDR1 is GTSNPN and CDR2 is SVGIG (reference sequence). There are 13 residues in the CDR3. The sequenced part of the CDR3 DNA is TGTGCCTGGGGGACAGGGGGAAAGGAGACT. It yields the protein CAWGTGGKET. From start to end, the CDR3 is CAWGTGGKETQYF.

Remarks on this clone: The limits of the CDR3 on the DNA are not certain, so only TCRdb's listed CDR3 is given. The chain carries TRBV6-2 or TRBV6-3 and TRBJ1-4; TRBD1 was called by the table and not checked on the DNA. The CDR3 region is 15 residues in length, termini included. Germline V CDR1 and CDR2: MNHEY, SVGEGT. The CDR3 sequence: CASSYSGQGNEKLFF.

To note about this clone: The junction does not match germline at one end; this may be a read error. The read gets to within 3 residues of the CDR3 end, and the germline J gene fills in the rest. The gene calls are TRBV4-2 and TRBJ1-5; tentatively, D is TRBD1 (5 bases). Germline lookup yields CDR1 LGHNA and CDR2 YNFKEQ. The CDR3 spans 16 residues. CDR3 in amino acids: CASSQDDSRGNQPQHF. CDR3 DNA (partial): TGCGCCAGCAGCCAAGATGACTCCAGGGGCAATCAGCCC.

Regarding this clone: The sequenced fragment ends 3 residues before the CDR3 boundary, so the rest is inferred from the germline J gene. J is TRBJ1-1 and V is TRBV29-1; perhaps TRBD1 as D (6 bases). Trimming removed 4 bases at V and 1 base at J, with 22 bases between. The CDR3 totals 17 residues. CDR1 SQVTM and CDR2 ANQGSEA come from the germline V gene. This CDR3 is CSVGYPGQGAWNTEAFF. The sequenced CDR3 bases are TGCAGCGTTGGGTACCCGGGACAAGGGGCCTGGAACACTGAA.

Comments on this clone: With the read ending 3 residues before the CDR3 end, the germline J gene is used to fill in that end. The chain has TRBV2 and TRBJ1-1; TRBD1 aligns across 7 bases. Trimming removed 5 bases from V and 1 base from J; junction bases left unmatched: 4. This CDR3 comprises 14 residues. The V gene's germline CDR1 is SNHLY and CDR2 FYNNEI. The CDR3 here is CASSWTGENTEAFF. Incomplete CDR3 DNA: TGTGCCAGCAGTTGGACAGGTGAGAACACTGAA.

Points on this clone: The sequence runs out 3 residues before the end of the CDR3; the remainder is reconstructed from the germline J gene. The V and J genes are TRBV7-9 and TRBJ1-2; D possibly corresponds to TRBD1 (5 bases). The V gene's germline CDR1 is SEHNR and CDR2 FQNEAQ (reference sequence). CDR3 length: 15 residues. Partial CDR3 DNA: TGTGCCAGCAGCACCCACGGGGGTTCTTCCTACGAC. It specifies CASSTHGGSSYD. The CDR3 in its entirety is CASSTHGGSSYDYTF.

As concerns this clone: The sequence runs out 3 residues before the end of the CDR3; the remainder is reconstructed from the germline J gene. The genes are TRBV6-4 and TRBJ2-5; 9 nucleotides match TRBD2. The CDR3 has 15 amino acids. Germline assignment: CDR1 MRHNA and CDR2 SNTAGT. The CDR3 DNA, read in part, is TGTGCCAGCAGTGACTCTAGCGGGGGCACAGATACC. It encodes CASSDSSGGTDT. The full CDR3 protein reads CASSDSSGGTDTQYF.

As for this clone: The CDR3 is cut off 3 residues early in the read; its end comes from the germline J gene. The chain uses TRBV6-1 and TRBJ1-6; no clear D. Per germline, CDR1 MNHNS and CDR2 SASEGT. This CDR3 is built from 13 residues. V lost 3 bases and J 8 bases, leaving 8 bases between the germline ends. The DNA read from the CDR3 is TGTGCCAGCAGTGATGTGGGCCATTCACCC. Translation: CASSDVGHSP. The full CDR3 protein is CASSDVGHSPLHF.

Notes on this clone: The read halts 3 residues ahead of the CDR3 end, with the missing end drawn from the germline J gene. The gene calls are TRBV19 and TRBJ1-5; tentatively, D is TRBD1 (6 bases). Germline V CDR1 and CDR2: LNHDA, SQIVND (reference sequence). Trimming removed 4 bases from V and 4 bases from J, with 11 bases in between. The CDR3 runs 14 residues. CDR3: CASSNRVPNQPQHF. The sequenced CDR3 bases are TGTGCCAGTAGTAACAGGGTCCCTAATCAGCCC.

Remarks on this clone: From the germline J gene comes the end of the CDR3, since the read stops 3 residues before it. V usage is TRBV20-1 and J usage is TRBJ1-4; D might be TRBD1 (6 bases). The length of the CDR3 is 16 residues. Germline assignment: CDR1 DFQATT and CDR2 SNEGSKA (reference sequence). The DNA read from the CDR3 is TGCAGTGCCGGCTCCCGTCCGTGGACAGATAATTCACCA. Its translation: CSAGSRPWTDNSP. The complete CDR3 reads CSAGSRPWTDNSPLFF.

Turning to this clone: The sequence runs out 3 residues before the end of the CDR3; the remainder is reconstructed from the germline J gene. V usage is TRBV5-1 and J usage is TRBJ2-3; 10 bases match TRBD2. CDR3 length: 17 residues. The germline V gene encodes CDR1 SGHRS and CDR2 YFSETQ. V lost 3 bases, J lost 2 bases, and 9 bases stayed unmatched. The CDR3 bases that were read are TGCGCCAGCAGCTCTCCCTTAGCGGGGGGACTCACAGATACG. Its protein is CASSSPLAGGLTDT. The full CDR3 reads CASSSPLAGGLTDTQYF.

Concerning this clone itself: The junction and the germline gene differ at one end; a read error may be behind it. The CDR3 end falls 3 residues outside the read, so it is completed with the germline J gene. This same CDR3 is encoded by further DNA sequences in the sample. The chain combines TRBV4-2 with TRBJ1-2; D not resolved. The CDR3 runs 15 residues. Germline V gene lookup returns CDR1 LGHNA and CDR2 YNFKEQ. The sequenced CDR3 bases are TGCGCCAGCAGCCAAGATCCGACGGGGTTCGCTGGT. Amino acids: CASSQDPTGFAG. The whole CDR3 sequence reads CASSQDPTGFAGYTF.

Details on this clone: With the read ending 3 residues before the CDR3 end, the germline J gene is used to fill in that end. V and J are TRBV7-6 and TRBJ2-1, with 9 bases lining up with TRBD2. J gave up 3 bases and V 5 bases, and 5 bases lay outside the gene matches. This CDR3 has 15 amino acids. Germline values: CDR1 SGHVS, CDR2 FNYEAQ. This CDR3 is CASSLSGGVYNEQFF. The DNA read from the CDR3 is TGTGCCAGCAGCCTTAGCGGGGGAGTCTACAATGAG.

In regard to this clone: The read is 3 residues too short to cover the CDR3 end, so that end is filled in from the germline J gene. V gene TRBV7-2 combines with J gene TRBJ2-4; D remains unclear. Germline CDR1 SGHTA, CDR2 FQGNSA. CDR3 length: 14 residues. The sequenced CDR3 bases are TGTGCCAGCAGCACAGCCCTGGTTGGCTATGGT. Amino acids: CASSTALVGYG. The full CDR3 is CASSTALVGYGQYF.

This clone is called medium-sized based on its frequency. The read ends 3 residues before the CDR3 terminus; that terminus is restored from the germline J gene. V usage is TRBV7-8 and J usage is TRBJ1-2; maybe TRBD1 (6 bases). The V and J ends lost 0 bases and 7 bases respectively, with 12 bases between them. This CDR3 has 14 amino acids. Germline loops: CDR1 SGHVS, CDR2 FQNEAQ. The covered CDR3 bases are TGTGCCAGCAGCTTAGCGCAGACAGGACGTGGC. It specifies CASSLAQTGRG. Given in full, the CDR3 is CASSLAQTGRGYTF.

In the case of this clone: With the read ending 3 residues before the CDR3 end, the germline J gene is used to fill in that end. The gene calls are TRBV7-3 and TRBJ2-7; D remains unclear. V was trimmed by 2 bases and J by 4 bases, leaving 9 bases between them. The germline gives CDR1 SGHTA, CDR2 FQGTGA. CDR3 length: 13 amino acids. This CDR3 is CASSLFTGYEQYF. The covered CDR3 bases are TGTGCCAGCAGCTTATTCACGGGTTACGAG.

Note on this clone: The read terminates 3 residues before the CDR3 end, so the remaining end is supplied by the germline J gene. The chain has TRBV9 and TRBJ1-5; 8 nucleotides align to TRBD1. CDR3 length: 13 amino acids. The germline V gene has CDR1 SGDLS and CDR2 YYNGEE. V shed 4 bases, J shed 7 bases, and the junction held 4 bases outside the gene matches. CDR3 amino acids: CASSPGGGQPQHF. CDR3 DNA (partial): TGTGCCAGCAGCCCAGGGGGCGGACAGCCC.

As to this clone: The CDR3 end falls 3 residues outside the read, so it is completed with the germline J gene. The V and J genes are TRBV19 and TRBJ1-6; no reliable D call. Deletions cut 2 bases from V and 4 bases from J, with 12 bases between. The CDR3 runs 16 residues. The germline CDR1 and CDR2 sequences are LNHDA and SQIVND (reference sequence). The CDR3 region is CASSILGPAYNSPLHF. Partial CDR3 DNA: TGTGCCAGTAGTATATTAGGGCCGGCGTATAATTCACCC.

Remarks on this clone: The sequenced fragment ends 3 residues before the CDR3 boundary, so the rest is inferred from the germline J gene. This chain connects TRBV18 to TRBJ2-5; D is perhaps TRBD1 (6 bases). This CDR3 region has 13 residues. Trimming took off 8 bases at V and 2 bases at J, with 12 bases between the two ends. The germline CDR1 and CDR2 sequences are KGHSH and LQKENI. The CDR3 spells CASTRTDQETQYF. The part of the CDR3 DNA that was read is TGTGCCAGCACCCGGACAGATCAAGAGACC.

The CDR3 bases that were read are TGTGCCAGCAGCTTAGGGACTAACGAG. It is translated as CASSLGTNE. The full CDR3 protein reads CASSLGTNEQYF. The chain is built from TRBV7-9 and TRBJ2-7; TRBD2 might be the D (6 bases). The sequenced fragment ends 3 residues before the CDR3 boundary, so the rest is inferred from the germline J gene. Germline assignment: CDR1 SEHNR and CDR2 FQNEAQ (reference sequence). Trimming cost V 1 base and J 5 bases, with 6 bases left between them. This CDR3 comprises 12 residues.

On this clone itself: The read halts 3 residues ahead of the CDR3 end, with the missing end drawn from the germline J gene. V usage is TRBV7-9 and J usage is TRBJ1-4; TRBD1 is a possible D gene (5 bases). CDR1 and CDR2 from the germline V gene are SEHNR and FQNEAQ (reference sequence). The V end lost 3 bases, the J end lost 4 bases, and 6 bases lay between the germline ends. CDR3 size: 13 residues. The CDR3 sequence: CASSLGGNEKLFF. CDR3 DNA (partial): TGTGCCAGCAGCTTGGGGGGTAATGAAAAA.

About this clone: Read coverage stops 3 residues before the CDR3 terminus; the germline J gene supplies the remainder. This chain uses TRBV18 with TRBJ1-5; 8 bases align to TRBD1. The CDR3 length is 16 residues. Germline loops: CDR1 KGHSH, CDR2 LQKENI. V gave up 4 bases and J gave up 9 bases; unmatched junction bases: 14. Partial CDR3 DNA: TGTGCCAGCTCACACTCCGAGGACAGGGCCGGGGCGCCC. Translated: CASSHSEDRAGAP. The whole CDR3 is CASSHSEDRAGAPQHF. Full variable domain (remainder filled in from reference TRBV18 and TRBJ1-5): NAGVMQNPRHLVRRRGQEARLRCSPMKGHSHVYWYRQLPEEGLKFMVYLQKENIIDESGMPKERFSAEFPKEGPSILRIQQVVRGDSAAYFCASSHSEDRAGAPQHFGDGTRLSIL.

As regards this clone: The read ends 3 residues early relative to the CDR3; the germline J gene fills the gap. The chain uses TRBV14 and TRBJ1-2, with 8 bases matching TRBD1. Germline CDR1 reads SGHDN; CDR2 reads FVKESK. This CDR3 is 13 amino acids long. CDR3 bases read: TGTGCCAGCAGCCCCTGGACAGGGAAAGGC. This codes for CASSPWTGKG. The complete CDR3 reads CASSPWTGKGYTF.

Notes on this clone: The CDR3 extends 3 residues past the end of the read, so its final part is completed from the germline J gene. The J gene is TRBJ2-5, the V gene TRBV7-8; 7 positions match TRBD1. Germline V gene sequence: CDR1 SGHVS, CDR2 FQNEAQ. Losses at the gene ends were 5 bases for V and 4 bases for J; bases not matched to a gene: 7. The CDR3 is made up of 14 amino acids. CDR3 in amino acids: CASSARQGLETQYF. The CDR3 bases that were read are TGTGCCAGCAGCGCACGACAGGGTCTAGAGACC.